This entry describes one T cell receptor beta chain. The sample is drawn from a study of blood T cell repertoires in COVID-19. As originally analysed: Nucleated cell counts were estimated from reference gene primer amplification. Clones were sequenced by immunoSEQ multiplex PCR, and TCRdb holds only the in-frame ones, with some missing. V and J calls and clone size are copied from that table; D and trimming were computed from the DNA. This sample has around 55,000 clones; 65% to 90% occur once, and the top ten carry about an eighth. Trimming took off 2 bases at V and 4 bases at J, with 4 bases between the two ends. Germline loops: CDR1 SGHVS, CDR2 FNYEAQ. The CDR3 covers 12 residues.

The origin of this receptor is a human donor in a cohort sampled during active COVID-19. Sequencing was done on a sample of peripheral blood. This rearrangement joins TRBV7-6 to TRBJ2-3; no clear D gene. The CDR3, as DNA: TGTGCCAGCAGCTTACATCCAGATACGCAGTATTTT. Its protein is CASSLHPDTQYF.